This T cell receptor (beta chain) was recovered during a study of CD4 T cell repertoires in COVID-19 (dated by TCRdb to about 2021). With regard to the full study: For cross-reactivity analysis, CFSE-low cells were expanded with IL-2 for ten to eleven days and were then relabeled and restimulated with spike proteins from other coronaviruses. In COVID-19-recovered individuals, the study described naturally processed CD4+ T cell responses to SARS-CoV-2 spike and nucleoprotein and used TCR Vbeta sequencing to evaluate clonal composition. In three recovered individuals, the researchers analyzed the TCR Vbeta repertoire of SARS-CoV-2-reactive T cells at the subset level.

The method behind the library was the immunoSEQ multiplex PCR assay. The source study handled its data this way. The Chao-Jaccard similarity index and counts of shared clonotypes were used to quantify repertoire overlap between subsets. TCRdb mirrors the immuneACCESS table, restricted to in-frame sequences. Some clones are absent from its copies; in checked studies, under half trace to an unresolved V gene, and the reason for the others is unknown. V and J calls and clone size are copied from that table; D and trimming were computed from the DNA. Here the sample has tens of thousands of clones; under 90% occur a single time. Jointly, the top ten make up roughly 0.6% of the sample. What the study reported, not specific to this receptor: Consistent with cross-reactivity, between 7 and 25% of SARS-CoV-2 clonotypes also showed up in secondary cultures stimulated with SARS-CoV and/or HKU1 spike. Several of the most expanded SARS-CoV-2-reactive clonotypes were found to be shared between two or all three memory subsets, suggesting intraclonal diversification.

For this clone: Its antigen is not yet known. It has no much larger one-base neighbor in the sample; base qualities were not kept.

The label giving this sample's time point can be read as: sample from a COVID-19-recovered individual after infection. The donors were patients who had recovered from mild-to-severe COVID-19. Uncultured memory T cell samples were sequenced directly after ex vivo isolation. CD4+ total memory, central memory, effector memory and circulating T follicular helper cells were isolated from peripheral blood mononuclear cells. This receptor was taken from a human donor who had COVID-19. The sample here was CD4+ T cells from peripheral blood, taken after recovery from COVID-19.

The DNA reads as follows: TGTGCCAGCAGCCTTGCGCCAGGGGTCACCGGGGAGCTGTTTTTT. This translates into CASSLAPGVTGELFF. This receptor chain uses TRBV6-5 and TRBJ2-2; the D segment could be TRBD1, given 6 matching bases. The CDR3, from cysteine to phenylalanine, totals 15 residues. The kept DNA is CDR3 alone, 45 bases in frame from the first base. V drops 6 bases and J drops 4 bases, leaving 15 bases in between. CDR1 and CDR2 are read off the germline V gene as MNHEY and SVGAGI.